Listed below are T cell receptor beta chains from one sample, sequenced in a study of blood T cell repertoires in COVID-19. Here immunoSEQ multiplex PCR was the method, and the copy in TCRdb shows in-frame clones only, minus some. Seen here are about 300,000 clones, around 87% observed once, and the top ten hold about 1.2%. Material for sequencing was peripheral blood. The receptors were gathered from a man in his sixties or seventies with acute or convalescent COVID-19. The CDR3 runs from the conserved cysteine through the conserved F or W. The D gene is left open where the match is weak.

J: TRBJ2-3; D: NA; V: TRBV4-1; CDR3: CASSQASSGTDTQYF
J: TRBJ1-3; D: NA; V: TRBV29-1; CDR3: CSVVIGQGNTIYF
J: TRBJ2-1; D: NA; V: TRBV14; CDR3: CASSLLASSYNEQFF
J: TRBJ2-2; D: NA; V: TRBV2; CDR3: CASKSWRDTGELFF
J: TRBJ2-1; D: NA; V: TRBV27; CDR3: CASSFRLDSYNEQFF
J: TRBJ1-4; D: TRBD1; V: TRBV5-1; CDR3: CASTPGGDEKLFF
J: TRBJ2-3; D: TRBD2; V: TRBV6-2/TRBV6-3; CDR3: CASSYVRLAGSDTQYF
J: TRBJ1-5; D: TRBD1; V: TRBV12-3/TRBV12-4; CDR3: CASGGTGVQPQHF
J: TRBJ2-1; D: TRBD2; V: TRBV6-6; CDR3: CASRKNERGLNEQFF
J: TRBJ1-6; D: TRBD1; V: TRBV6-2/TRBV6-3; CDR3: CASSYSGQGSSPLHF